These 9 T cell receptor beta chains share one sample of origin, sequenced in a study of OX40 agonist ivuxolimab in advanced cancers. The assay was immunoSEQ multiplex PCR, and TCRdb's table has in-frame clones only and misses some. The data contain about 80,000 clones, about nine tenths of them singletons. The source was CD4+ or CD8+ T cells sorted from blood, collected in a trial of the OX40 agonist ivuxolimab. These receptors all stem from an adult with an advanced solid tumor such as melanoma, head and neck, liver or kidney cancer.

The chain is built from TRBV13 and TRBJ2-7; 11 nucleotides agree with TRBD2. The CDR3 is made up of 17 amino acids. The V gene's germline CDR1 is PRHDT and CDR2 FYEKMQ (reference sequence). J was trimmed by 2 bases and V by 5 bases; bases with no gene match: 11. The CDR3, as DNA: TGTGCCAGCAGCCTCGGGACTAGCGGTCCCCTAACCTACGAGCAGTACTTC. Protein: CASSLGTSGPLTYEQYF.

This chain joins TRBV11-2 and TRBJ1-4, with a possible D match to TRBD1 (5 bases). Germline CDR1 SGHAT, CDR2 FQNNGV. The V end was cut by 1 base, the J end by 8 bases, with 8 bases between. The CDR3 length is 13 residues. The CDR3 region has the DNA TGTGCCAGCAGCTTAGTCAAGGGGGAAAAACTGTTTTTT. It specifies CASSLVKGEKLFF.

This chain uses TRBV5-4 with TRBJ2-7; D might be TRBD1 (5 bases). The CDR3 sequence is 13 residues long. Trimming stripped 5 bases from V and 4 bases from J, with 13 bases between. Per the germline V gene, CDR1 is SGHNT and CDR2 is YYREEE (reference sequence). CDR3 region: CASRPDSMYEQYF. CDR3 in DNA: TGTGCCAGCAGACCCGACAGTATGTACGAGCAGTACTTC.

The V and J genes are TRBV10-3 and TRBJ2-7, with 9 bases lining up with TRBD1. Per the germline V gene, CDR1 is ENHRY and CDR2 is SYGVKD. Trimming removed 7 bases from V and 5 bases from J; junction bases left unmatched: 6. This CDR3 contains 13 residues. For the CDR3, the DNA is TGTGCCATCATGCCCGGGACAGGGAACGAGCAGTACTTC. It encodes CAIMPGTGNEQYF.

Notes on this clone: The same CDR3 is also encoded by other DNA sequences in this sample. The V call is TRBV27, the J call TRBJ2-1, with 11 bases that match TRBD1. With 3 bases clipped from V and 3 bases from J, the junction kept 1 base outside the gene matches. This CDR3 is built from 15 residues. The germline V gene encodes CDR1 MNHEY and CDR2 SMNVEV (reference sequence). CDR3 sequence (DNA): TGTGCCAGCAGTTTGGGGACAGGGGGCTACAATGAGCAGTTCTTC. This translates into CASSLGTGGYNEQFF.

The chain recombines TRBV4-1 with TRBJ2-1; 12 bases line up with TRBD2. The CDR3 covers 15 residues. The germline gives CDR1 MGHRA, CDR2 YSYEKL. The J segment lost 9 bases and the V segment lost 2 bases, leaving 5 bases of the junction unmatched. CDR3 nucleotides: TGCGCCAGCAGCCAACTAGCGGGGGGGCTTAGTGAGCAGTTCTTC. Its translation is CASSQLAGGLSEQFF.

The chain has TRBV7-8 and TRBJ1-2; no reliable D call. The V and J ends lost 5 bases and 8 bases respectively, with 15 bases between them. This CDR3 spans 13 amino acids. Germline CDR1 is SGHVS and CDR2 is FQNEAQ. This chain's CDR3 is CASSPGEAGGYTF. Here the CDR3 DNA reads TGTGCCAGCAGCCCCGGGGAGGCGGGCGGCTACACCTTC. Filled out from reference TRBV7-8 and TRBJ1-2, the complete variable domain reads GAGVSQSPRYKVAKRGQDVALRCDPISGHVSLFWYQQALGQGPEFLTYFQNEAQLDKSGLPSDRFFAERPEGSVSTLKIQRTQQEDSAVYLCASSPGEAGGYTFGSGTRLTVV.

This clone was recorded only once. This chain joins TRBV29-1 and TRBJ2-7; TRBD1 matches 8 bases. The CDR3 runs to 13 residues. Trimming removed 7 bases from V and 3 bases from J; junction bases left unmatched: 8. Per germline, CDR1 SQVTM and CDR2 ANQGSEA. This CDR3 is CSATTGDSYEQYF. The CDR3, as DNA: TGCAGCGCTACGACAGGGGATAGCTACGAGCAGTACTTC.

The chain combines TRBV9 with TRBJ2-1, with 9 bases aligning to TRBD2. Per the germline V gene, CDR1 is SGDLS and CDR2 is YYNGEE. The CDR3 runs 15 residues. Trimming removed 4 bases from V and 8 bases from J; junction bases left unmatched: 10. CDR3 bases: TGTGCCAGCAGCCCCGGGGGCGGGGGGGCCTATGAGCAGTTCTTC. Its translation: CASSPGGGGAYEQFF.